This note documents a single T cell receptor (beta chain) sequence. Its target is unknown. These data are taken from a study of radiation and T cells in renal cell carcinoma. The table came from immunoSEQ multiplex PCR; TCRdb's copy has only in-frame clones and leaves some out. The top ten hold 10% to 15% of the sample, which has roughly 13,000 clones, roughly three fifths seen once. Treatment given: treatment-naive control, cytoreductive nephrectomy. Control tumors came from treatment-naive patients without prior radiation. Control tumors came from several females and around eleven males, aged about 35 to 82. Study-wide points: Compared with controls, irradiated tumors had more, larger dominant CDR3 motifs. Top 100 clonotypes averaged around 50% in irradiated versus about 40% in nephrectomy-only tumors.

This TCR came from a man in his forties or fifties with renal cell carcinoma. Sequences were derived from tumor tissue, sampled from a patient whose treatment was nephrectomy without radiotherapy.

The CDR3 nucleotides are TGTGCCAGCAGTGACACAGAAATTCAGTACTTC. It yields the protein CASSDTEIQYF. The chain joins TRBV2 to TRBJ2-4; unclear D gene. The V and J ends lost 3 bases and 10 bases respectively, with 7 bases between them. The CDR3 length is 11 residues. The germline V gene encodes CDR1 SNHLY and CDR2 FYNNEI.